The T cell receptor (beta chain) under discussion was sequenced for a study of blood T cell repertoires in COVID-19. Study in general: Some COVID-19 samples were acute and others convalescent; all came from the United States, Italy and Spain. From T cells, B-cell-depleted T cells, or PBMCs came the material, which was cDNA or gDNA.

Per the authors' pipeline: For nucleated cells, counts were estimated from reference gene primer amplification. Some clones are missing from TCRdb's copy, which holds only in-frame ones; the method was immunoSEQ multiplex PCR. V and J calls and clone size are given by that table; D and trimming were obtained from the DNA. The sample shows 100,000 or so clones, roughly 80% of them seen only once. Germline CDR1 and CDR2: LNHNV and YYDKDF (reference sequence). V was clipped by 1 base and J by 1 base, with 5 bases between them. This CDR3 is 14 amino acids long. This receptor was taken from a woman aged 70-85 years with acute or convalescent COVID-19. Sample: peripheral blood. The V gene is TRBV15, the J gene TRBJ1-3; D gene unclear. CDR3 protein: CATSRVESGNTIYF. Here the CDR3 DNA reads TGTGCCACCAGCAGAGTCGAGTCTGGAAACACCATATATTTT.